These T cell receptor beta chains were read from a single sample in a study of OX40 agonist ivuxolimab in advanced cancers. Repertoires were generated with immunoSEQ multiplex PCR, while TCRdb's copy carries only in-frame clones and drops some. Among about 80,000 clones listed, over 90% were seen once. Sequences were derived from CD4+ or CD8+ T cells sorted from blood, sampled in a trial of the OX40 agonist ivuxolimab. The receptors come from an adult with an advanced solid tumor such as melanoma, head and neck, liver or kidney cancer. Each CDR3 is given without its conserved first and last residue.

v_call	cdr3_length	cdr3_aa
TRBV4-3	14	ASSQERQGVKNIQY
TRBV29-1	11	SVSLGGNYGYT
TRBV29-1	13	SAGAGGLDTDTQY
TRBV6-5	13	ASSYSRTFSYEQY
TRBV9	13	ASSISPGGQETQY
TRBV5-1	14	ASSFPRTASYNEQF
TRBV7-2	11	ASSPPRAYGYT
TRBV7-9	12	ASSWGRNTGELF
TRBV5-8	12	ASSHRGGSYEQY
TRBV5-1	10	ASSFSVGELF